Listed below are T cell receptor beta chains from one sample, sequenced in a study of cytotoxic CD8 clonotypes in ibrutinib-treated CLL. TCRdb's copy holds only in-frame clones and misses some; the assay was immunoSEQ multiplex PCR. The table shows over 100,000 clones, with 50% to 65% occurring only once. The sample here was PBMCs, taken after 24 months of ibrutinib treatment. The receptor set was obtained from a human donor with chronic lymphocytic leukemia. Each CDR3 is given with its conserved first and last residue. D genes are given only for firm matches. Not every row has a clone size; where given, it reads once, few, many or a size class.

D: NA; size: NA; length: 15; J: TRBJ2-7; V: TRBV5-1; DNA: TGCGCCAGCAGTACGGCGCCTAGCGCTTACTACGAGCAGTACTTC; CDR3: CASSTAPSAYYEQYF
D: NA; size: NA; length: 13; J: TRBJ2-3; V: TRBV9; DNA: TGTGCCAGCAGCGGACTAGTCACAGATACGCAGTATTTT; CDR3: CASSGLVTDTQYF
D: NA; size: NA; length: 14; J: TRBJ1-2; V: TRBV19; DNA: TGTGCCAGTAGTATTCAGGGTATCACTTATGGCTACACCTTC; CDR3: CASSIQGITYGYTF
D: NA; size: NA; length: 16; J: TRBJ2-5; V: TRBV11-2; DNA: TGTGCCAGCAGCTTAGGGGGAGCGCGGGGGCTAGAGACCCAGTACTTC; CDR3: CASSLGGARGLETQYF
D: NA; size: few; length: 13; J: TRBJ1-6; V: TRBV7-3; DNA: TGTGCCAGCAGCTTAGATCGGGGGTCACCCCTCCACTTT; CDR3: CASSLDRGSPLHF
D: TRBD1; size: few; length: 16; J: TRBJ1-1; V: TRBV5-1; DNA: TGCGCCAGCAGCTCGGACAGGGGGCGATGGAACACTGAAGCTTTCTTT; CDR3: CASSSDRGRWNTEAFF
D: NA; size: NA; length: 10; J: TRBJ2-7; V: TRBV6-1; DNA: TGTGCCAGCAGCGGCTACGAGCAGTACTTC; CDR3: CASSGYEQYF
D: TRBD2; size: NA; length: 16; J: TRBJ2-5; V: TRBV11-1; DNA: TGTGCCAGCAGCAATAGACTAGCGGGGGGGCAAGAGACCCAGTACTTC; CDR3: CASSNRLAGGQETQYF
D: TRBD1; size: NA; length: 14; J: TRBJ1-1; V: TRBV28; DNA: TGTGCCAGCAATCTCATAACAGGGGAGACTGAAGCTTTCTTT; CDR3: CASNLITGETEAFF
D: NA; size: NA; length: 13; J: TRBJ2-5; V: TRBV5-4; DNA: TGTGCCAGCAGCTCGGGTTTCCAAGAGACCCAGTACTTC; CDR3: CASSSGFQETQYF
D: TRBD1; size: few; length: 11; J: TRBJ2-7; V: TRBV29-1; DNA: TGCAGCGTCCGACAGGGTGGCGAGCAGTACTTC; CDR3: CSVRQGGEQYF
D: NA; size: NA; length: 13; J: TRBJ2-5; V: TRBV7-2; DNA: TGTGCCAGCAGCAATCGGGGGAGAGAGACCCAGTACTTC; CDR3: CASSNRGRETQYF
D: TRBD1; size: NA; length: 18; J: TRBJ1-1; V: TRBV7-2; DNA: TGTGCCAGCAGCTTAGCCCCCGGGACAGGGAGAGAGAACACTGAAGCTTTCTTT; CDR3: CASSLAPGTGRENTEAFF
D: NA; size: once; length: 13; J: TRBJ1-1; V: TRBV28; DNA: TGTGCCAGCACCGGTTCCGCTAACACTGAAGCTTTCTTT; CDR3: CASTGSANTEAFF
D: TRBD1; size: NA; length: 18; J: TRBJ2-1; V: TRBV27; DNA: TGTGCCAGCAGTTTATCGGACCTTCAGGGGGCGGCATACAATGAGCAGTTCTTC; CDR3: CASSLSDLQGAAYNEQFF
D: NA; size: NA; length: 14; J: TRBJ2-1; V: TRBV7-3; DNA: TGTGCCAGCAGCTTAATAGGTGGGGACAATGAGCAGTTCTTC; CDR3: CASSLIGGDNEQFF
D: TRBD2; size: NA; length: 15; J: TRBJ2-3; V: TRBV7-6; DNA: TGTGCCAGCAGCTTACGGGGGGACCCCACAGATACGCAGTATTTT; CDR3: CASSLRGDPTDTQYF
D: TRBD1; size: NA; length: 14; J: TRBJ1-2; V: TRBV2; DNA: TGTGCCAGCAGTGAACAGGACAGGCGTCATGGCTACACCTTC; CDR3: CASSEQDRRHGYTF
D: NA; size: NA; length: 13; J: TRBJ1-5; V: TRBV28; DNA: TGTGCCAGCCAAAGGGGAACTCATCAGCCCCAGCATTTT; CDR3: CASQRGTHQPQHF
D: NA; size: NA; length: 17; J: TRBJ2-6; V: TRBV5-1; DNA: TGCGCCAGCAGCCCTGGGAGCCAGTACTCTGGGGCCAACGTCCTGACTTTC; CDR3: CASSPGSQYSGANVLTF
D: TRBD1; size: NA; length: 14; J: TRBJ1-5; V: TRBV15; DNA: TGTGCCACCAGTATGACAGGGGGAAGCCAGCCCCAGCATTTT; CDR3: CATSMTGGSQPQHF
D: NA; size: NA; length: 14; J: TRBJ2-7; V: TRBV6-6; DNA: TGTGCCAGCAGTCCCAGACGGGGGACCTACGAGCAGTACTTC; CDR3: CASSPRRGTYEQYF
D: NA; size: few; length: 11; J: TRBJ2-1; V: TRBV5-6; DNA: TGTGCCAGCAGCCGGGTAGGGGAGCAGTTCTTC; CDR3: CASSRVGEQFF
D: NA; size: NA; length: 14; J: TRBJ2-3; V: TRBV7-2; DNA: TGTGCCAGCAGCTTGGACTTCGCCACAGATACGCAGTATTTT; CDR3: CASSLDFATDTQYF
D: NA; size: NA; length: 16; J: TRBJ1-1; V: TRBV28; DNA: TGTGCCAGCAGTTCCCCGGGTGCGGTGCCGAACACTGAAGCTTTCTTT; CDR3: CASSSPGAVPNTEAFF
D: TRBD2; size: once; length: 14; J: TRBJ2-2; V: TRBV30; DNA: TGTGCCTGGGGGAGGGGAGCTAACACCGGGGAGCTGTTTTTT; CDR3: CAWGRGANTGELFF
D: NA; size: few; length: 13; J: TRBJ1-2; V: TRBV28; DNA: TGTGCCAGCAGTTTTGGTGGAGAATACGGCTACACCTTC; CDR3: CASSFGGEYGYTF
D: NA; size: few; length: 12; J: TRBJ2-7; V: TRBV9; DNA: TGTGCCAGCGCCCGGGACGGTTACGAGCAGTACTTC; CDR3: CASARDGYEQYF
D: NA; size: NA; length: 13; J: TRBJ2-5; V: TRBV7-9; DNA: TGTGCCAGCAGCTTAATGGGGTCAGAGACCCAGTACTTC; CDR3: CASSLMGSETQYF
D: NA; size: once; length: 15; J: TRBJ1-6; V: TRBV2; DNA: TGTGCCAGCAGCCTCCGGACTGCGTCAAATTCACCCCTCCACTTT; CDR3: CASSLRTASNSPLHF
D: TRBD1; size: few; length: 13; J: TRBJ2-7; V: TRBV9; DNA: TGTGCCAGCAGCGTGACAGGGGTAGACGAGCAGTACTTC; CDR3: CASSVTGVDEQYF
D: TRBD1; size: few; length: 17; J: TRBJ1-1; V: TRBV4-1; DNA: TGCGCCAGCAGCCAAGAAGTCAGGGACAGGGCGGACACTGAAGCTTTCTTT; CDR3: CASSQEVRDRADTEAFF
D: NA; size: NA; length: 15; J: TRBJ1-3; V: TRBV6-5; DNA: TGTGCCAGCAGTTACGATCGACAGCGGGGAAACACCATATATTTT; CDR3: CASSYDRQRGNTIYF
D: NA; size: NA; length: 16; J: TRBJ2-1; V: TRBV5-1; DNA: TGCGCCAGCAGCCTCGATCCAGGGGCGATAGGAGATGAGCAGTTCTTC; CDR3: CASSLDPGAIGDEQFF
D: NA; size: NA; length: 14; J: TRBJ2-2; V: TRBV30; DNA: TGTGCCTTCACTCGGTATCGGGACACCGGGGAGCTGTTTTTT; CDR3: CAFTRYRDTGELFF
D: NA; size: NA; length: 14; J: TRBJ2-7; V: TRBV29-1; DNA: TGCAGCGTTGAGGGTGCAGAAGGCTCCTACGAGCAGTACTTC; CDR3: CSVEGAEGSYEQYF
D: NA; size: NA; length: 15; J: TRBJ1-4; V: TRBV7-2; DNA: TGTGCCAGCAGCTTAGTAGGGGCCGGGAGTGAAAAACTGTTTTTT; CDR3: CASSLVGAGSEKLFF
D: NA; size: NA; length: 14; J: TRBJ2-7; V: TRBV18; DNA: TGTGCCAGCTCCCCTGGACAGAAAAACTACGAGCAGTACTTC; CDR3: CASSPGQKNYEQYF
D: TRBD2; size: NA; length: 14; J: TRBJ2-5; V: TRBV19; DNA: TGTGCCAGTAGTACCTCGCCGGGAGGAGAGACCCAGTACTTC; CDR3: CASSTSPGGETQYF
D: NA; size: NA; length: 11; J: TRBJ2-1; V: TRBV7-9; DNA: TGTGCCAGCAGCCTGTTGGGTGAGCAGTTCTTC; CDR3: CASSLLGEQFF
D: NA; size: NA; length: 14; J: TRBJ2-5; V: TRBV7-3; DNA: TGTGCCAGCAGCCTTGAACAGGGCTCGAAGACCCAGTACTTC; CDR3: CASSLEQGSKTQYF
D: TRBD1; size: few; length: 15; J: TRBJ1-5; V: TRBV28; DNA: TGTGCCAGCAGCACCGGACAGGGATGGAATCAGCCCCAGCATTTT; CDR3: CASSTGQGWNQPQHF
D: NA; size: NA; length: 15; J: TRBJ1-6; V: TRBV5-6; DNA: TGTGCCAGCAGCTGGCCAGGGGAAAGAAATTCACCCCTCCACTTT; CDR3: CASSWPGERNSPLHF
D: NA; size: NA; length: 13; J: TRBJ1-2; V: TRBV19; DNA: TGTGCCAGTAGCACAGGTAGCAACTATGGCTACACCTTC; CDR3: CASSTGSNYGYTF
D: NA; size: NA; length: 17; J: TRBJ1-1; V: TRBV6-1; DNA: TGTGCCAGCAGTGAAATGATTGGGCCAAGCCTGGGCACTGAAGCTTTCTTT; CDR3: CASSEMIGPSLGTEAFF
D: NA; size: NA; length: 14; J: TRBJ2-1; V: TRBV2; DNA: TGTGCCAGCAGTGCAGCCGGTTTGACCCCCGAGCAGTTCTTC; CDR3: CASSAAGLTPEQFF
D: TRBD1; size: few; length: 14; J: TRBJ2-7; V: TRBV18; DNA: TGTGCCAGCTCATCGGACAGGGTCCACTACGAGCAGTACTTC; CDR3: CASSSDRVHYEQYF
D: NA; size: few; length: 13; J: TRBJ2-7; V: TRBV9; DNA: TGTGCCAGCAGCGTCTCTATGTCCTACGAGCAGTACTTC; CDR3: CASSVSMSYEQYF
D: NA; size: NA; length: 14; J: TRBJ1-5; V: TRBV25-1; DNA: TGTGCCAGCAGTGAATCCAGGGTACATCAGCCCCAGCATTTT; CDR3: CASSESRVHQPQHF
D: NA; size: NA; length: 14; J: TRBJ2-7; V: TRBV27; DNA: TGTGCCAGCAGTAGAGGCGGGGCAGCCTACGAGCAGTACTTC; CDR3: CASSRGGAAYEQYF
D: NA; size: few; length: 15; J: TRBJ1-1; V: TRBV11-3; DNA: TGTGCCAGCAGCTTAGGTCCGGGGAAGAACACTGAAGCTTTCTTT; CDR3: CASSLGPGKNTEAFF